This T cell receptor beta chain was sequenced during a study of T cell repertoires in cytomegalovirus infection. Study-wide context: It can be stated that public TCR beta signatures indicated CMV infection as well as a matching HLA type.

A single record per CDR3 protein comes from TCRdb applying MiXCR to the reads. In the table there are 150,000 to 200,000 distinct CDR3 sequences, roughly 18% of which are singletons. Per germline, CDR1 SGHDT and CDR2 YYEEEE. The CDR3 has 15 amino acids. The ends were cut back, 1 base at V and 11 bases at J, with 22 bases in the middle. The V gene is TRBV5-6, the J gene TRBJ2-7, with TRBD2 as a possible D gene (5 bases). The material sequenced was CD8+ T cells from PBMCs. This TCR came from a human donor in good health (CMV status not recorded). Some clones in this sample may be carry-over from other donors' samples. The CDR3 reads CASSLRRANVPLEYF. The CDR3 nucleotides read TGTGCCAGCAGCTTGAGGCGGGCTAACGTTCCCCTGGAGTACTTC.